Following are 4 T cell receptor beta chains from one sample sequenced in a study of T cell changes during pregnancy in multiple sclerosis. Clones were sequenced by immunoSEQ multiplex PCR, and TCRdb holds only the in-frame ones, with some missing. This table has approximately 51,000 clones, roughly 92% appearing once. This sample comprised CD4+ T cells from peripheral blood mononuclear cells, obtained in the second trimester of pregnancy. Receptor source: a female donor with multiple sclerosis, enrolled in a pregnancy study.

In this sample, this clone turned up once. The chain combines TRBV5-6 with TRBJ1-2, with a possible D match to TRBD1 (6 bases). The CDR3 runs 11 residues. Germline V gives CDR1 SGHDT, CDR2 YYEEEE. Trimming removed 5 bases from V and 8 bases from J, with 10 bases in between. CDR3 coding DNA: TGTGCCAGCAGACAGGGTGGCGGCTACACCTTC. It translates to CASRQGGGYTF.

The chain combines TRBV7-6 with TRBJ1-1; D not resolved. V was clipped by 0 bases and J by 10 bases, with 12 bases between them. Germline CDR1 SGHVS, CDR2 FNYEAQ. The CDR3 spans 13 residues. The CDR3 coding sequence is TGTGCCAGCAGCTTAGCGCCAAAGTTGGCAGCTTTCTTT. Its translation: CASSLAPKLAAFF.

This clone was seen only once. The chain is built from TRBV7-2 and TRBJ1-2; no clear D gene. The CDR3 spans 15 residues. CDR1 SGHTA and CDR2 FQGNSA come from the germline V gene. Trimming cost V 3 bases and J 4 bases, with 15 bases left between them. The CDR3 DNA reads TGTGCCAGCAGCTTGCGACGGATGGGCACCTATGGCTACACCTTC. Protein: CASSLRRMGTYGYTF.

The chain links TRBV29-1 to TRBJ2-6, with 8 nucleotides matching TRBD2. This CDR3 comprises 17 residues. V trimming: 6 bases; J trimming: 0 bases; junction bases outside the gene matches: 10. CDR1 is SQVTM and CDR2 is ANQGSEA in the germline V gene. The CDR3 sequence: CSVAAGGSGSGANVLTF. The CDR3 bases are TGCAGCGTCGCTGCGGGGGGCAGTGGCTCTGGGGCCAACGTCCTGACTTTC. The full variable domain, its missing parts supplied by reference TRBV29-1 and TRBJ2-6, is SAVISQKPSRDICQRGTSLTIQCQVDSQVTMMFWYRQQPGQSLTLIATANQGSEATYESGFVIDKFPISRPNLTFSTLTVSNMSPEDSSIYLCSVAAGGSGSGANVLTFGAGSRLTVL.